Shown below are 3 T cell receptor beta chains from a single sample sequenced in a study of blood T cell repertoires in COVID-19. TCRdb's table, derived via immunoSEQ multiplex PCR, lists solely in-frame clones and lacks some. The sample has 300,000 to 400,000 clones, roughly 84% seen once. Material: peripheral blood. Receptors were obtained from a man aged 45-60 years with active or convalescent COVID-19.

This rearrangement joins TRBV5-1 to TRBJ2-7, with a possible D match to TRBD1 (5 bases). Deletions cut 5 bases from V and 2 bases from J, with 14 bases between. This CDR3 has 14 amino acids. Germline CDR1 reads SGHRS; CDR2 reads YFSETQ. CDR3 loop: CASSPGHPPYEQYF. The DNA of the CDR3 is TGCGCCAGCAGTCCAGGACACCCCCCCTACGAGCAGTACTTC.

The chain uses TRBV30 and TRBJ1-2; D gene uncertain. Trimming stripped 5 bases from V and 1 base from J, with 8 bases between. The CDR3 covers 12 residues. Per germline, CDR1 GTSNPN and CDR2 SVGIG (reference sequence). DNA for the CDR3: TGTGCCTGGTCCCGGGATAACTATGGCTACACCTTC. Translation gives CAWSRDNYGYTF. Full variable domain (rest looked up from reference TRBV30 and TRBJ1-2): SQTIHQWPATLVQPVGSPLSLECTVEGTSNPNLYWYRQAAGRGLQLLFYSVGIGQISSEVPQNLSASRPQDRQFILSSKKLLLSDSGFYLCAWSRDNYGYTFGSGTRLTVV.

The CDR3 reads CASSPGGQINEKLFF. The CDR3 nucleotides are TGTGCCAGCTCACCAGGGGGACAGATTAATGAAAAACTGTTTTTT. The rearrangement uses TRBV18 and TRBJ1-4; 7 bases are a match to TRBD1. Per germline, CDR1 KGHSH and CDR2 LQKENI. V lost 2 bases and J lost 4; bases outside the gene matches: 4. The CDR3 spans 15 residues.